This TCR beta chain is from a study of cytomegalovirus exposure and HLA in healthy donors. The study's findings and limits: In vitro confirmation showed a few CMV-associated chains to be CMV antigen specific. In a later analysis, several top co-occurrence clusters appeared linked to parvovirus B19, influenza, CMV and Epstein-Barr virus. Roughly 170 TCR beta chains were listed as cytomegalovirus-associated.

V lost 3 bases to trimming and J lost 12 bases; unmatched junction nucleotides: 2. CDR3 length: 11 amino acids. CDR1 LNHDA and CDR2 SQIVND come from the germline V gene (reference sequence). About this clone itself: Its target is not known.

PCR amplification relied on 60 Vbeta primers (plus 13 Jbeta primers). Sequencing used immunoSEQ multiplex PCR; TCRdb keeps in-frame clones, though not all of them. The sample includes about 130,000 clones. This clonotype was sampled from a woman in her fifties or sixties in good health and CMV-seronegative. The sample was PBMCs. V gene TRBV19 combines with J gene TRBJ2-1; the match to TRBD2 covers 7 bases. In DNA form, the CDR3 reads TGTGCCAGTAGTATCTCGGGGGGGCAGTTCTTC. It translates to CASSISGGQFF. The complete variable domain, with remaining parts taken from reference TRBV19 and TRBJ2-1, reads DGGITQSPKYLFRKEGQNVTLSCEQNLNHDAMYWYRQDPGQGLRLIYYSQIVNDFQKGDIAEGYSVSREKKESFPLTVTSAQKNPTAFYLCASSISGGQFFGPGTRLTVL.